The rows below give T cell receptor beta chains drawn from one sample of a study of blood T cell repertoires in COVID-19. Sequencing used immunoSEQ multiplex PCR; TCRdb keeps in-frame clones, though not all of them. This table has roughly 62,000 clones, about 87% appearing once. Sequenced input: peripheral blood. The origin of the receptors is a man between 70 and 80 years old with acute or convalescent COVID-19. Both conserved end residues are part of each CDR3. D genes are given only for firm matches.

d_gene: TRBD1; v_gene: TRBV19; CDR3aa: CASKGTGVYNEQFF
d_gene: -; v_gene: TRBV27; CDR3aa: CARIGRRNGYTF
d_gene: -; v_gene: TRBV30; CDR3aa: CAWSVQLMSEQYF
d_gene: -; v_gene: TRBV28; CDR3aa: CASNRIPSNTGELFF
d_gene: -; v_gene: TRBV20-1; CDR3aa: CSASSRSTGELFF
d_gene: -; v_gene: TRBV5-1; CDR3aa: CASSLLLEYEQYF
d_gene: TRBD1; v_gene: TRBV5-1; CDR3aa: CASSPGTGAEKLFF
d_gene: -; v_gene: TRBV5-1; CDR3aa: CASSLWQGIGEQYF
d_gene: -; v_gene: TRBV5-6; CDR3aa: CASNGGVTYEQYF
d_gene: -; v_gene: TRBV4-1; CDR3aa: CASSQAPRNTEAFF
d_gene: -; v_gene: TRBV10-3; CDR3aa: CAIESTGLSYGYTF
d_gene: TRBD1; v_gene: TRBV29-1; CDR3aa: CSVEAVTGPRNTIYF
d_gene: -; v_gene: TRBV28; CDR3aa: CASRSGPNYGYTF
d_gene: TRBD1; v_gene: TRBV5-1; CDR3aa: CASVSGTVMNTEAFF
d_gene: TRBD1; v_gene: TRBV9; CDR3aa: CASSVEWTGQGLEQYF
d_gene: -; v_gene: TRBV10-2; CDR3aa: CASSEFSVSNQPQHF
d_gene: TRBD2; v_gene: TRBV9; CDR3aa: CASSVEAGGYGEQFF
d_gene: TRBD1; v_gene: TRBV2; CDR3aa: CASKRTGTGSEQFF
d_gene: -; v_gene: TRBV5-1; CDR3aa: CASSSESLYGYTF
d_gene: TRBD2; v_gene: TRBV10-3; CDR3aa: CAIRDRSGSSYEQYF
d_gene: -; v_gene: TRBV7-9; CDR3aa: CASSPVGGFNQPQHF
d_gene: TRBD1; v_gene: TRBV6-6; CDR3aa: CASSYSGTDTEAFF
d_gene: -; v_gene: TRBV19; CDR3aa: CASSIGGNADTQYF
d_gene: TRBD2; v_gene: TRBV7-9; CDR3aa: CASSLFTSGLAASTDTQYF
d_gene: -; v_gene: TRBV27; CDR3aa: CASSPPGIGSPLHF
d_gene: TRBD1; v_gene: TRBV3-1/TRBV3-2; CDR3aa: CASSRTGAESPLHF
d_gene: TRBD1; v_gene: TRBV7-2; CDR3aa: CASSLRDRVDEQYF
d_gene: -; v_gene: TRBV30; CDR3aa: CAWAYRRSSYEQYF
d_gene: -; v_gene: TRBV5-6; CDR3aa: CASSSLSLRPLHF
d_gene: -; v_gene: TRBV7-8; CDR3aa: CASSFFAGISYNEQFF
d_gene: -; v_gene: TRBV27; CDR3aa: CASSRRTATNEKLFF
d_gene: -; v_gene: TRBV24-1; CDR3aa: CATSDAGQITGELFF
d_gene: -; v_gene: TRBV24-1; CDR3aa: CATSGGTSNQPQHF
d_gene: -; v_gene: TRBV5-1; CDR3aa: CASSLVGTGSHEQYF
d_gene: -; v_gene: TRBV2; CDR3aa: CASSEGGIGEETQYF
d_gene: TRBD1; v_gene: TRBV28; CDR3aa: CASSLTGRTGDYGYTF
d_gene: -; v_gene: TRBV5-1; CDR3aa: CASSLKQAGYGYTF
d_gene: -; v_gene: TRBV6-1; CDR3aa: CASSEGRVINEQYF
d_gene: TRBD2; v_gene: TRBV5-1; CDR3aa: CASSLVAGGYNEQFF
d_gene: -; v_gene: TRBV7-6; CDR3aa: CASSLAQSWETQYF
d_gene: -; v_gene: TRBV2; CDR3aa: CASSFTKSYNEQFF
d_gene: -; v_gene: TRBV6-6; CDR3aa: CASSHGDIGQPQHF
d_gene: TRBD1; v_gene: TRBV7-2; CDR3aa: CASSLSGGSGYTF
d_gene: -; v_gene: TRBV10-2; CDR3aa: CASSEAGVGQPQHF
d_gene: TRBD1; v_gene: TRBV7-8; CDR3aa: CASSLRQGTEAFF